This TCR beta chain was recovered during a study of blood T cell repertoires in COVID-19. In the original analysis: Amplified reference gene primers provided the basis for estimating nucleated cell counts. Profiled with immunoSEQ multiplex PCR; TCRdb holds only in-frame clones, not every one. V and J calls and clone size are as listed in that table; D and trimming were resolved from the DNA. The data hold approximately 230,000 clones, with 88% observed a single time. V was pared by 2 bases and J by 0 bases, with 10 bases between. Germline CDR1 MNHEY, CDR2 SVGAGI. This CDR3 is 15 amino acids long. The clonotype was recovered from a man older than 75 with acute or convalescent COVID-19. The sequencing input was peripheral blood. V is TRBV6-5 and J is TRBJ2-5; D not certain. For the CDR3, the DNA is TGTGCCAGCAGTTACGGTCAGGTGTACCAAGAGACCCAGTACTTC. It encodes CASSYGQVYQETQYF.